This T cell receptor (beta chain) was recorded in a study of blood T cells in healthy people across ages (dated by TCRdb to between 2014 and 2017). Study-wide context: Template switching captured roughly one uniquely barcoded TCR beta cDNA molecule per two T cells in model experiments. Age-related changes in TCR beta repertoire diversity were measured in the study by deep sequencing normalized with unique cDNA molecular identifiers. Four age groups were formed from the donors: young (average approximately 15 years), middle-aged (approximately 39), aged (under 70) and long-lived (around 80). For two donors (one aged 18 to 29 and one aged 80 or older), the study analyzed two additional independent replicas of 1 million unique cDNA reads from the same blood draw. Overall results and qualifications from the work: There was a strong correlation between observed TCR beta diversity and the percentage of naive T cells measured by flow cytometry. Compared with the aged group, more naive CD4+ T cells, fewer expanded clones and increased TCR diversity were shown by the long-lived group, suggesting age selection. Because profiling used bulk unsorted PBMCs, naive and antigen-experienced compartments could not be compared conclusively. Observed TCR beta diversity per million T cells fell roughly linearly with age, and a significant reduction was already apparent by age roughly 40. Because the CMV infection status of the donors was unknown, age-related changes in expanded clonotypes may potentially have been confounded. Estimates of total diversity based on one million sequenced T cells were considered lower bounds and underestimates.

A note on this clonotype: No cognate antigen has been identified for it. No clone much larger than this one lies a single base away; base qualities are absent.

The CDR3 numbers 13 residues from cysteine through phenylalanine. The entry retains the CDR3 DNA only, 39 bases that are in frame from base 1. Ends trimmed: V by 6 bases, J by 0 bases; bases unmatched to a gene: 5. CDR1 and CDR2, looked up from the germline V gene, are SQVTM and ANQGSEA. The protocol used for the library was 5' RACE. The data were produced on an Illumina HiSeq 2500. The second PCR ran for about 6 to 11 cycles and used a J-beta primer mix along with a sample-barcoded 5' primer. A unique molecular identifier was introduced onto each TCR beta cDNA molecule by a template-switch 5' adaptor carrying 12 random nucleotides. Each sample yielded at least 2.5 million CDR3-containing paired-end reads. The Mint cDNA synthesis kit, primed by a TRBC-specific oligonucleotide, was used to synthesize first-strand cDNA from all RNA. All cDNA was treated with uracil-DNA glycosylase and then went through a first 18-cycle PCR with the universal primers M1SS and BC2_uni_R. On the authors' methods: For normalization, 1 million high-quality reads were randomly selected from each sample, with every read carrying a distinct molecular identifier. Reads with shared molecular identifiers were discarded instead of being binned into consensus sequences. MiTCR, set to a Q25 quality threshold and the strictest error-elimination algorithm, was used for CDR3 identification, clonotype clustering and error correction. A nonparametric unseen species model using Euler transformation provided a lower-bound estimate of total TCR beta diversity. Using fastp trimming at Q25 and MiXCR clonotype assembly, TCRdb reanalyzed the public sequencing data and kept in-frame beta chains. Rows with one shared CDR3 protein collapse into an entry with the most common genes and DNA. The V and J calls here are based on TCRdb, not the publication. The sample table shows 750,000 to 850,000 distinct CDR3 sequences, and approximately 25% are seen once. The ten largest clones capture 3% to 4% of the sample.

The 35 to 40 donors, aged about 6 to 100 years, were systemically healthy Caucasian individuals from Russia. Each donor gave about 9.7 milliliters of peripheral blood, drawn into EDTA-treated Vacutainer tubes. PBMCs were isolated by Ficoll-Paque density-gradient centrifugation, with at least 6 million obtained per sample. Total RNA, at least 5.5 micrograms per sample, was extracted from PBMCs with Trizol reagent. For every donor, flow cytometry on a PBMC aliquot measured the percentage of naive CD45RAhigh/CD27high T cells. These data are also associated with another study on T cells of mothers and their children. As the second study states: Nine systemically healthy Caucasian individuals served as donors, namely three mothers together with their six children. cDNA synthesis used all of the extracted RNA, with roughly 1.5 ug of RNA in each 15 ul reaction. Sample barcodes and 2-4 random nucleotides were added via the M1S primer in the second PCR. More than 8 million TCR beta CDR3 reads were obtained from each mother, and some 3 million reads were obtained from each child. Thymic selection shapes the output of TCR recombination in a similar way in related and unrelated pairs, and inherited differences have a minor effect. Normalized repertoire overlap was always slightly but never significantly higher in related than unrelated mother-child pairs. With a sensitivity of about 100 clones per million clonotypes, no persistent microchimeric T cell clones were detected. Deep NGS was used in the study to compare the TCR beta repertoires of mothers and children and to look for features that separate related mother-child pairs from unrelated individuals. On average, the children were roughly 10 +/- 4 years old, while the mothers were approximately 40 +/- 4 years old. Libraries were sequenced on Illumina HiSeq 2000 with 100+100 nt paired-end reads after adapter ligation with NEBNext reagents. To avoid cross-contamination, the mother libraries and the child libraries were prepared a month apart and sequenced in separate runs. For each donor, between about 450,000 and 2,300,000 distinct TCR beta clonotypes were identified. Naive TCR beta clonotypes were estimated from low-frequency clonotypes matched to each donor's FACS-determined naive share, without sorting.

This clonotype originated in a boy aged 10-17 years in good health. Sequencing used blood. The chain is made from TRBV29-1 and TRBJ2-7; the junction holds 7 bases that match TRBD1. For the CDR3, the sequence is CSVGTDTSYEQYF. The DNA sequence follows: TGCAGCGTGGGGACAGATACCTCCTACGAGCAGTACTTC.